The 23 T cell receptor beta chains listed next were all sequenced from one sample in a study of cytomegalovirus exposure and HLA in healthy donors. The PCR had 60 Vbeta and 13 Jbeta primers. Assay used: immunoSEQ multiplex PCR; TCRdb lists only in-frame clones, some missing. The sample holds some 140,000 clones, about four fifths seen once. The sequenced material came from PBMCs. These receptors came from a man aged 25 to 40 in good health.

This sequence joins TRBV9 and TRBJ2-7; 11 bases are shared with TRBD2. The germline gives CDR1 SGDLS, CDR2 YYNGEE. The V segment lost 0 bases and the J segment 2 bases; nucleotides outside the gene matches: 4. The CDR3 has 16 residues. The CDR3 DNA follows: TGTGCCAGCAGCGTAGGGACTAGCGGGCCCACCTACGAGCAGTACTTC. Translating it yields CASSVGTSGPTYEQYF.

The CDR3 coding sequence is TGTGCCAGCAGTGGGAAAAAGCGGGAGGGAAACACCGGGGAGCTGTTTTTT. Amino acids: CASSGKKREGNTGELFF. The chain employs TRBV25-1 and TRBJ2-2; 10 bases line up with TRBD2. Germline-derived CDR1 and CDR2 are MGHDK and SYGVNS. The CDR3 covers 17 residues. V shed 4 bases and J 2 bases; nucleotides not matched to a gene: 7.

The chain is built from TRBV9 and TRBJ2-1; 7 bases align to TRBD2. Per germline, CDR1 SGDLS and CDR2 YYNGEE. With V trimmed by 4 bases and J by 6 bases, 10 bases remained unmatched. This CDR3 comprises 15 residues. The DNA for the CDR3 is TGTGCCAGCAGCCCTAGAGTGGGAGGGAGCAATGAGCAGTTCTTC. It encodes CASSPRVGGSNEQFF.

This clone was counted a few times. The chain carries TRBV9 and TRBJ2-1; 10 bases are shared with TRBD2. J was trimmed by 7 bases and V by 4 bases; bases with no gene match: 11. The germline CDR1 and CDR2 sequences are SGDLS and YYNGEE. The CDR3 runs to 16 residues. The CDR3 DNA reads as TGTGCCAGCAGCTTAGAGCGGGAGGGCTATGGAAATGAGCAGTTCTTC. Protein: CASSLEREGYGNEQFF.

The chain combines TRBV28 with TRBJ1-2, with 9 bases identical to TRBD1. V shed 6 bases and J 8 bases; nucleotides not matched to a gene: 10. Germline V lookup: CDR1 MDHEN, CDR2 SYDVKM. The CDR3 length is 14 residues. CDR3 sequence: CASSPTGTGRGYTF. The CDR3 DNA reads as TGTGCCAGCAGCCCTACCGGGACAGGGAGGGGCTACACCTTC.

This chain uses TRBV9 with TRBJ2-3, with D possibly matching TRBD1 (5 bases). CDR1 SGDLS and CDR2 YYNGEE come from the germline V gene. The CDR3 is 15 residues long. V lost 1 base and J lost 2, with 11 bases in between. CDR3 loop: CASSVRQGPTDTQYF. DNA for the CDR3: TGTGCCAGCAGCGTACGGCAGGGCCCCACAGATACGCAGTATTTT. Using reference TRBV9 and TRBJ2-3 for the parts outside the CDR3, the full variable domain is DSGVTQTPKHLITATGQRVTLRCSPRSGDLSVYWYQQSLDQGLQFLIQYYNGEERAKGNILERFSAQQFPDLHSELNLSSLELGDSALYFCASSVRQGPTDTQYFGPGTRLTVL.

The rearrangement joins TRBV6-5 to TRBJ2-3; TRBD2 aligns across 10 bases. V shed 5 bases and J 6 bases; nucleotides not matched to a gene: 8. CDR1 MNHEY and CDR2 SVGAGI come from the germline V gene. The CDR3 is 15 amino acids. The DNA for the CDR3 is TGTGCCAGCAGTCTAGCGGGAGCGGATTTTGATACGCAGTATTTT. This encodes CASSLAGADFDTQYF.

V usage is TRBV29-1 and J usage is TRBJ2-7, with a tentative D call TRBD1 (7 bases). The CDR3 has 18 amino acids. V lost 4 bases, J lost 0 bases, and 25 bases lay in between. From germline, CDR1 is SQVTM and CDR2 ANQGSEA. CDR3 sequence reads: CSVADRKASPSDSYEQYF. DNA for the CDR3: TGCAGCGTTGCGGACAGGAAGGCCTCCCCTAGCGACTCCTACGAGCAGTACTTC.

The rearrangement uses TRBV19 and TRBJ1-1; tentatively, D is TRBD1 (5 bases). The germline CDR1 and CDR2 sequences are LNHDA and SQIVND (reference sequence). V was cut by 11 bases and J by 2 bases, with 15 bases left in between. The CDR3 contains 13 residues. In nucleotides, the CDR3 is TGTGCCGGCAGCGACAGCCTAAACACTGAAGCTTTCTTT. This gives the protein CAGSDSLNTEAFF.

The chain carries TRBV6-1 and TRBJ1-2; D remains unclear. CDR1 MNHNS and CDR2 SASEGT come from the germline V gene. The CDR3 has 12 amino acids. The V and J ends lost 5 bases and 6 bases respectively, with 10 bases between them. CDR3 loop: CASSMESHGYTF. The CDR3, as DNA: TGTGCCAGCAGTATGGAGAGTCATGGCTACACCTTC.

CDR3: CAWTRGRLGTGELFF. CDR3 DNA: TGTGCCTGGACACGCGGGAGACTAGGCACCGGGGAGCTGTTTTTT. The V call is TRBV30, the J call TRBJ2-2; TRBD2 matches at 7 bases. CDR1 is GTSNPN, CDR2 SVGIG, per germline (reference sequence). The V segment lost 4 bases and the J segment 4 bases; nucleotides outside the gene matches: 9. This CDR3 comprises 15 residues.

The chain carries TRBV10-3 and TRBJ2-1; 8 nucleotides line up with TRBD1. CDR3 size: 15 residues. The V segment lost 4 bases and the J segment 2 bases; nucleotides outside the gene matches: 4. Germline V gene sequence: CDR1 ENHRY, CDR2 SYGVKD. The CDR3 coding sequence is TGTGCCATCAGTGGTTGGACAGGGACCTACAATGAGCAGTTCTTC. Its translation is CAISGWTGTYNEQFF.

Written as DNA, the CDR3 is TGTGCCAGCAGAAGGGAGTATGAAGAGACCCAGTACTTC. It encodes CASRREYEETQYF. This chain links TRBV9 with TRBJ2-5; D is possibly TRBD2 (5 bases). There are 13 residues in the CDR3. The V gene's germline CDR1 is SGDLS and CDR2 YYNGEE. Trimming took 5 bases from V and 3 from J, leaving 11 bases between them. The whole variable domain, filled in from reference TRBV9 and TRBJ2-5, reads DSGVTQTPKHLITATGQRVTLRCSPRSGDLSVYWYQQSLDQGLQFLIQYYNGEERAKGNILERFSAQQFPDLHSELNLSSLELGDSALYFCASRREYEETQYFGPGTRLLVL.

The chain couples TRBV4-3 to TRBJ2-3; 9 bases are shared with TRBD1. This CDR3 region has 17 residues. Trimming cost V 3 bases and J 7 bases; bases outside gene matches: 14. CDR1 and CDR2 (germline): LGHNA, YSLEER. This CDR3 is CASSHPKEGQGSYTQYF. The CDR3 nucleotides read TGCGCCAGCAGCCACCCCAAAGAAGGACAGGGGAGTTATACGCAGTATTTT.

The V call is TRBV9, the J call TRBJ2-1; 8 nucleotides line up with TRBD2. The germline gives CDR1 SGDLS, CDR2 YYNGEE. J gave up 10 bases and V 0 bases, and 6 bases lay outside the gene matches. The CDR3 loop spans 14 amino acids. Here the CDR3 DNA reads TGTGCCAGCAGCGTAGGGGGACTAGTCACGGAGCAGTTCTTC. Protein product: CASSVGGLVTEQFF.

J is TRBJ2-2 and V is TRBV5-4, with D tentatively TRBD1 (6 bases). The CDR3 is 15 amino acids. Trimming left V 6 bases short and J 0 bases short, with 12 bases between. Per the germline V gene, CDR1 is SGHNT and CDR2 is YYREEE (reference sequence). This CDR3 is CASTNRDPNTGELFF. CDR3 in DNA: TGTGCCAGCACGAACAGGGACCCGAACACCGGGGAGCTGTTTTTT.

The rearrangement joins TRBV5-1 to TRBJ2-5; TRBD2 might be the D (6 bases). V gave up 0 bases and J gave up 2 bases, with 14 bases separating them. The CDR3 contains 16 residues. Germline lookup yields CDR1 SGHRS and CDR2 YFSETQ. Written as DNA, the CDR3 is TGCGCCAGCAGCTTGGTTCCCCAGGAGGGGCAAGAGACCCAGTACTTC. Translating gives CASSLVPQEGQETQYF.

The chain couples TRBV19 to TRBJ2-2; 8 bases are a match to TRBD2. V dropped 6 bases and J dropped 2; count of bases not matched to a gene: 2. The CDR3 sequence is 14 residues long. The germline V gene has CDR1 LNHDA and CDR2 SQIVND (reference sequence). CDR3 region: CASRLADNTGELFF. The CDR3, as DNA: TGTGCCAGTAGACTAGCGGACAACACCGGGGAGCTGTTTTTT.

The chain uses TRBV5-4 and TRBJ1-1; 10 nucleotides match TRBD1. Germline V lookup: CDR1 SGHNT, CDR2 YYREEE (reference sequence). V shed 2 bases, J shed 5 bases, and the junction held 9 bases outside the gene matches. The CDR3 contains 16 residues. The chain's CDR3 is CASSLGTGAISTEAFF. The DNA of the CDR3 is TGTGCCAGCAGCTTAGGGACAGGGGCCATTAGTACTGAAGCTTTCTTT. Full variable domain (remainder filled in from reference TRBV5-4 and TRBJ1-1): ETGVTQSPTHLIKTRGQQVTLRCSSQSGHNTVSWYQQALGQGPQFIFQYYREEENGRGNFPPRFSGLQFPNYSSELNVNALELDDSALYLCASSLGTGAISTEAFFGQGTRLTVV.

The chain joins TRBV2 to TRBJ2-7, with 9 positions matching TRBD1. Losses at the gene ends were 6 bases for V and 5 bases for J; bases not matched to a gene: 11. The CDR3 contains 15 residues. Germline CDR1 reads SNHLY; CDR2 reads FYNNEI. This CDR3 is CASRARDRAIHEQYF. CDR3 nucleotide sequence: TGTGCCAGCAGGGCTCGGGACAGGGCAATCCACGAGCAGTACTTC.

Notes on this clone: The junction and the germline gene differ at one end; a read error may be behind it. This chain joins TRBV7-9 and TRBJ2-7; TRBD1 agrees at 7 bases. This CDR3 has 14 amino acids. Germline V gene lookup returns CDR1 SEHNR and CDR2 FQNEAQ (reference sequence). The CDR3, as DNA: TGTTCCAGCAGCTTGACAGGGTCGACCTACGAGCAGTACTTC. Encoded protein: CSSSLTGSTYEQYF.

The rearrangement links TRBV5-8 to TRBJ1-2, with TRBD1 matching over 8 bases. The junction had 16 bases not matched to a gene; V was cut back by 4 bases and J by 5 bases. Germline V lookup: CDR1 SGHTS, CDR2 YDEGEE. This CDR3 has 17 amino acids. The CDR3 nucleotides are TGTGCCAGCAGCGATCCCCGGGGACAGGACAGTAATTATGGCTACACCTTC. This codes for CASSDPRGQDSNYGYTF.

The rearrangement links TRBV7-9 to TRBJ2-7; TRBD1 matches 10 bases. The germline gives CDR1 SEHNR, CDR2 FQNEAQ (reference sequence). V shed 4 bases and J 9 bases; nucleotides not matched to a gene: 6. There are 13 residues in the CDR3. The CDR3 DNA sequence: TGTGCCAGCAGCTCCCAGACAGGGGGCGGGCAGTACTTC. It translates to CASSSQTGGGQYF.